This TCR beta chain comes out of a study of OX40 agonist ivuxolimab in advanced cancers. This table comes from immunoSEQ multiplex PCR, and its TCRdb copy is limited to in-frame clones, with some not included. The sample contains 50,000 to 65,000 clones, about four fifths of which appear only once. Trimming took 5 bases from V and 4 from J; bases not matched to a gene: 10. From germline, CDR1 is SGHTA and CDR2 FQGNSA. The CDR3 contains 15 residues. This TCR came from an adult with an advanced solid tumor such as melanoma, head and neck, liver or kidney cancer. The sequences come from CD4+ or CD8+ T cells sorted from blood, collected in a trial of the OX40 agonist ivuxolimab. The chain uses TRBV7-2 and TRBJ2-7; 8 positions agree with TRBD2. CDR3 nucleotide sequence: TGTGCCAGCAGCCCAGCGGCGGGGGGTTTATACGAGCAGTACTTC. Its protein is CASSPAAGGLYEQYF.